These 5 T cell receptor beta chains were sequenced from one sample in a study of cytomegalovirus exposure and HLA in healthy donors. Both 60 Vbeta primers and 13 Jbeta primers went into the PCR. Clones were sequenced by immunoSEQ multiplex PCR, and TCRdb holds only the in-frame ones, with some missing. The table has 120,000 or so clones, about 76% seen once. The sequenced sample was PBMCs. Receptor source: a man aged 55-75 years in good health and CMV-seropositive.

CDR3 amino acids: CASSEVGGTGELFF. In DNA form, the CDR3 reads TGTGCCAGCAGTGAGGTCGGGGGAACCGGGGAGCTGTTTTTT. The chain is built from TRBV2 and TRBJ2-2; the D gene is possibly TRBD2 (6 bases). There are 14 residues in the CDR3. Looked up from germline, CDR1 is SNHLY and CDR2 is FYNNEI. Trimming took 3 bases from V and 5 from J, leaving 10 bases between them.

This clone has a single count. This chain links TRBV7-6 with TRBJ2-2; tentative D call: TRBD2 (6 bases). The ends were cut back, 0 bases at V and 6 bases at J, with 23 bases in the middle. CDR3 length equals 19 residues. Germline assignment: CDR1 SGHVS and CDR2 FNYEAQ. The CDR3 protein is CASSLAAAGSTSGAGELFF. The CDR3 DNA follows: TGTGCCAGCAGCTTAGCGGCGGCGGGCAGCACGTCGGGGGCCGGGGAGCTGTTTTTT.

J is TRBJ2-5 and V is TRBV5-1, with D tentatively TRBD1 (6 bases). Gene TRBJ2-7 matches the end of the DNA better, so the J call may be wrong. This CDR3 contains 16 residues. The germline V gene has CDR1 SGHRS and CDR2 YFSETQ. The CDR3, as DNA: TGCGCCAGCAGCTTTTCTCCTGGGGCTTTAGGGGGCGAGCAGTACTTC. Its protein is CASSFSPGALGGEQYF.

The V gene is TRBV11-2, the J gene TRBJ1-1; 7 nucleotides align to TRBD1. Looked up from germline, CDR1 is SGHAT and CDR2 is FQNNGV. Trimming cost V 7 bases and J 4 bases; bases outside gene matches: 6. The CDR3 sequence is 13 residues long. The CDR3 region has the DNA TGTGCCAGCAATACAGGGGTAGGCACTGAAGCTTTCTTT. The encoded protein is CASNTGVGTEAFF.

This chain uses TRBV28 with TRBJ1-1; tentatively, D is TRBD1 (5 bases). The CDR3 has 13 residues. V was shortened by 4 bases and J by 9 bases, with 15 bases between the two germline ends. Germline assignment: CDR1 MDHEN and CDR2 SYDVKM. The CDR3 is CASSSGGELKAFF. The CDR3 coding sequence is TGTGCCAGCAGTTCCGGAGGGGAATTGAAAGCTTTCTTT.